The 16 T cell receptor beta chains reported below all come from one sample, sequenced in a study of T cell clonality in common variable immunodeficiency. Produced via immunoSEQ multiplex PCR; TCRdb's table is partial and in-frame only. This sample includes about 34,000 clones with no singletons; its ten biggest clones take up 0.8% to 1%. The sequenced sample consisted of peripheral blood mononuclear cells. These receptor sequences come from a person aged 18 to 75 in good health.

This clone has a count of ten or more. The DNA ends 3 residues before the CDR3 does, and the rest of the CDR3 is filled in from the germline J gene. The chain links TRBV7-3 to TRBJ2-5, with 9 nucleotides matching TRBD2. The V and J ends lost 5 bases and 3 bases, in that order; junction bases with no gene match: 16. CDR1 SGHTA and CDR2 FQGTGA come from the germline V gene. CDR3 length equals 18 residues. The CDR3 DNA, read in part, is TGTGCCAGCAGCCCAAGCCCAGCGGGAGGCCTGGTGGAAGAGACC. Amino acid sequence: CASSPSPAGGLVEET. The CDR3, in full, reads CASSPSPAGGLVEETQYF. Drawing the rest from reference TRBV7-3 and TRBJ2-5, the complete variable domain is GAGVSQTPSNKVTEKGKYVELRCDPISGHTALYWYRQSLGQGPEFLIYFQGTGAADDSGLPNDRFFAVRPEGSVSTLKIQRTERGDSAVYLCASSPSPAGGLVEETQYFGPGTRLLVL.

In this sample, this clone turned up many times. The read ends 3 residues shy of where the CDR3 ends; the end is completed using the germline J gene. The V gene is TRBV6-2 or TRBV6-3, the J gene TRBJ2-7, with 12 nucleotides matching TRBD2. The germline gives CDR1 MNHEY, CDR2 SVGEGT. The CDR3 runs 17 residues. V was clipped by 4 bases and J by 3 bases; unmatched bases: 10. Partial CDR3 DNA: TGTGCCAGCAGTTTTCTCTTACAGACTAGCGGGAGCTACGAG. It codes for CASSFLLQTSGSYE. The full CDR3 reads CASSFLLQTSGSYEQYF.

In its sample, this clone was seen many times. The read halts 3 residues ahead of the CDR3 end, with the missing end drawn from the germline J gene. The chain carries TRBV6-2 or TRBV6-3 and TRBJ2-1, with 9 bases lining up with TRBD2. The CDR3 is 16 residues long. CDR1 is MNHEY and CDR2 is SVGEGT in the germline V gene. V shed 6 bases and J 3 bases; nucleotides not matched to a gene: 9. CDR3 region: CASSPSGKGLYNEQFF. CDR3 bases read: TGTGCCAGCAGCCCTAGCGGGAAGGGGCTCTACAATGAG.

This clone was seen repeatedly, ten times or more. The read ends 3 residues before the CDR3 terminus; that terminus is restored from the germline J gene. The J gene is TRBJ2-7, the V gene TRBV7-2, with 7 bases fitting TRBD1. Trimming took 6 bases from V and 6 from J; bases not matched to a gene: 8. This CDR3 has 13 residues. Germline V gene lookup returns CDR1 SGHTA and CDR2 FQGNSA. This chain's CDR3 is CASSITGVGEQYF. The CDR3 DNA, read in part, is TGTGCCAGCAGTATAACAGGGGTGGGCGAG.

Ten or more counts support this clone. Sequencing ends 3 residues short of the CDR3 end; the germline J gene provides the rest. J is TRBJ2-7 and V is TRBV6-2 or TRBV6-3, with 7 positions matching TRBD1. This CDR3 is built from 15 residues. Germline V gives CDR1 MNHEY, CDR2 SVGEGT. The V segment lost 5 bases and the J segment 2 bases; nucleotides outside the gene matches: 9. CDR3 residues: CASSRQGNKAYEQYF. CDR3 DNA (partial): TGTGCCAGCAGTCGACAGGGAAATAAGGCCTACGAG.

This clone was observed many times. The CDR3 end falls 3 residues outside the read, so it is completed with the germline J gene. V is TRBV19 and J is TRBJ1-5; D is ambiguous. Trimming shortened V by 6 bases and J by 1 base, and 13 bases separated the two germline ends. Germline V gene sequence: CDR1 LNHDA, CDR2 SQIVND (reference sequence). The CDR3 sequence is 15 residues long. CDR3 loop: CASSTGLGSNQPQHF. CDR3 bases read: TGTGCCAGTAGCACCGGTCTCGGGAGCAATCAGCCC.

This clone was detected ten times or more. From the germline J gene comes the end of the CDR3, since the read stops 3 residues before it. The chain recombines TRBV5-8 with TRBJ2-3; tentatively, D is TRBD1 (6 bases). The ends were cut back, 2 bases at V and 3 bases at J, with 13 bases in the middle. From germline, CDR1 is SGHTS and CDR2 YDEGEE. The CDR3 consists of 15 residues. The CDR3 sequence: CASSLPQGFTDTQYF. CDR3 DNA (partial): TGTGCCAGCAGCTTACCACAGGGATTTACAGATACG.

This clone was observed at least ten times. Sequencing ends 3 residues short of the CDR3 end; the germline J gene provides the rest. The chain couples TRBV20-1 to TRBJ2-7; 8 bases map to TRBD2. V lost 5 bases to trimming and J lost 4 bases; unmatched junction nucleotides: 13. The CDR3 length is 15 residues. CDR1 is DFQATT and CDR2 is SNEGSKA in the germline V gene (reference sequence). Incomplete CDR3 DNA: TGCAGTGCTGCGACACCGGGACTAGGGAAGTACGAG. Translation: CSAATPGLGKYE. The complete CDR3 protein is CSAATPGLGKYEQYF.

This clone occurred many times. The read stops 3 residues short of the end of the CDR3; the missing end is completed from the germline J gene. The chain uses TRBV10-3 and TRBJ2-1; 8 positions match TRBD1. The length of the CDR3 is 12 residues. Unmatched junction bases numbered 5, after V lost 11 bases and J lost 5 bases. CDR1 ENHRY and CDR2 SYGVKD come from the germline V gene. CDR3: CASGTGNNEQFF. CDR3 bases read: TGTGCCTCCGGGACAGGAAACAATGAG.

This clone was counted at least ten times. The read is 3 residues too short to cover the CDR3 end, so that end is filled in from the germline J gene. This rearrangement joins TRBV18 to TRBJ2-3; D is ambiguous. This CDR3 has 15 amino acids. CDR1 is KGHSH and CDR2 is LQKENI in the germline V gene. Trimming took off 1 base at V and 4 bases at J, with 12 bases between the two ends. CDR3 in amino acids: CASSPRPSPPDTQYF. CDR3 bases read: TGTGCCAGCTCACCACGGCCCTCACCACCAGATACG.

The sample holds many counts of this clone. The read is 3 residues too short to cover the CDR3 end, so that end is filled in from the germline J gene. The chain carries TRBV5-1 and TRBJ2-3; 12 nucleotides align to TRBD2. The germline V gene has CDR1 SGHRS and CDR2 YFSETQ. V was pared by 0 bases and J by 3 bases, with 8 bases of the junction left unmatched. The CDR3 is 18 residues long. The CDR3 is CASSLGPSGGAGTDTQYF. Incomplete CDR3 DNA: TGCGCCAGCAGCTTGGGGCCTAGCGGGGGGGCCGGAACAGATACG.

This clone was found many times. The read terminates 3 residues ahead of where the CDR3 ends, so the germline J gene completes it. The chain carries TRBV4-2 and TRBJ1-6; a weak D match, TRBD1 (5 bases). The CDR3 covers 15 residues. Trimming removed 4 bases from V and 9 bases from J, with 16 bases in between. Germline V gene lookup returns CDR1 LGHNA and CDR2 YNFKEQ. The chain's CDR3 is CASSPETARSSPLHF. Partial CDR3 DNA: TGTGCCAGCAGCCCAGAGACAGCAAGGAGTTCACCC.

Turning to this clone: The DNA ends 3 residues before the CDR3 does, and the rest of the CDR3 is filled in from the germline J gene. V and J are TRBV7-3 and TRBJ2-3; either TRBD1 or TRBD2 may fit D (5 bases each). Looked up from germline, CDR1 is SGHTA and CDR2 is FQGTGA. With 1 base removed from V and 2 bases from J, the gap between germline ends came to 16 bases. CDR3 length equals 17 residues. The CDR3 is CASSLRGAVGATDTQYF. CDR3 bases read: TGTGCCAGCAGCTTAAGAGGGGCCGTAGGGGCCACAGATACG.

This clone has at least ten counts. The read is 3 residues too short to cover the CDR3 end, so that end is filled in from the germline J gene. The chain is built from TRBV2 and TRBJ2-1, with 9 bases aligning to TRBD2. The CDR3 runs 15 residues. V was pared by 5 bases and J by 5 bases, with 7 bases of the junction left unmatched. Germline values: CDR1 SNHLY, CDR2 FYNNEI. CDR3 DNA, as far as it was read: TGTGCCAGCAGTTTAATAGCGGGGGAAAACAATGAG. This gives the protein CASSLIAGENNE. The full CDR3 protein reads CASSLIAGENNEQFF.

This clone was recorded at least ten times. Read data end 3 residues before the CDR3 end; the end is taken from the germline J gene. V gene TRBV6-4 combines with J gene TRBJ1-1; D is ambiguous. The germline V gene encodes CDR1 MRHNA and CDR2 SNTAGT. This CDR3 is built from 11 residues. V lost 6 bases and J 4 bases, leaving 6 bases between the germline ends. The DNA read from the CDR3 is TGTGCCAGCAGGAGAGGCACTGAA. Protein product: CASRRGTE. The complete CDR3 reads CASRRGTEAFF.

This clone occurred many times. The read is 3 residues too short to cover the CDR3 end, so that end is filled in from the germline J gene. The chain links TRBV18 to TRBJ2-3; no clear D gene. This CDR3 spans 17 amino acids. Trimming cost V 3 bases and J 2 bases, with 18 bases left between them. Germline V gene sequence: CDR1 KGHSH, CDR2 LQKENI. The CDR3 spells CASSPVARVASTDTQYF. CDR3 DNA, as far as it was read: TGTGCCAGCTCACCGGTCGCAAGAGTAGCTTCCACAGATACG. Drawing the rest from reference TRBV18 and TRBJ2-3, the complete variable domain is NAGVMQNPRHLVRRRGQEARLRCSPMKGHSHVYWYRQLPEEGLKFMVYLQKENIIDESGMPKERFSAEFPKEGPSILRIQQVVRGDSAAYFCASSPVARVASTDTQYFGPGTRLTVL.